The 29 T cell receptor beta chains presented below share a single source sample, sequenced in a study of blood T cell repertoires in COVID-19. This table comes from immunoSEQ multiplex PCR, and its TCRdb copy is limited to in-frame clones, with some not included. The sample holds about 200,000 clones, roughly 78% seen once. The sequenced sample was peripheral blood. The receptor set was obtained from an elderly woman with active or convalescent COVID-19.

This CDR3 is CASSPRTGEPQHF. In DNA, the CDR3 is TGTGCCAGCTCACCCCGAACAGGGGAGCCCCAGCATTTT. The chain recombines TRBV18 with TRBJ1-5; 7 bases align to TRBD1. Germline CDR1 KGHSH, CDR2 LQKENI. The ends lost 3 bases at V and 8 bases at J; junction bases unmatched: 4. There are 13 residues in the CDR3.

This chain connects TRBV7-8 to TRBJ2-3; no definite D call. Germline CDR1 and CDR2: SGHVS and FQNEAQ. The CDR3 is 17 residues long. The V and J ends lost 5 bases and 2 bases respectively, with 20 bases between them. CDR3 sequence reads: CASSPLSRVGNTDTQYF. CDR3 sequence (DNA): TGTGCCAGCAGCCCCCTCTCTAGAGTCGGAAACACAGATACGCAGTATTTT.

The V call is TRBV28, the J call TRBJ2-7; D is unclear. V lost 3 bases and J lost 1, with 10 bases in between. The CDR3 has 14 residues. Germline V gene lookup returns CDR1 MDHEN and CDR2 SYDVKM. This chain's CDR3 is CASSLYSRSYEQYF. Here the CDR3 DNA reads TGTGCCAGCAGTTTGTACAGCCGATCCTACGAGCAGTACTTC.

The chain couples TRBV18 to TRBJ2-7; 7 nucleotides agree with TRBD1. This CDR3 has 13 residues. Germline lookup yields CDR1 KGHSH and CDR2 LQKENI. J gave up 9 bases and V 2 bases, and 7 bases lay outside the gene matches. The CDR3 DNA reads TGTGCCAGCTCACCAAATGACAGGGACGTGCAGTACTTC. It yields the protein CASSPNDRDVQYF. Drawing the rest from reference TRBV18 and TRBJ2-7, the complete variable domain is NAGVMQNPRHLVRRRGQEARLRCSPMKGHSHVYWYRQLPEEGLKFMVYLQKENIIDESGMPKERFSAEFPKEGPSILRIQQVVRGDSAAYFCASSPNDRDVQYFGPGTRLTVT.

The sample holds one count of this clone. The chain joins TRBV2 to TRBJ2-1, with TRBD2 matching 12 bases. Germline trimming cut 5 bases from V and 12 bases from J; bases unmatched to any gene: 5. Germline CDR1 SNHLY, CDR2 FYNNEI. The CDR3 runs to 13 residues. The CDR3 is CASSTSGGFGQFF. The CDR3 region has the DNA TGTGCCAGCAGTACTAGCGGGGGGTTCGGGCAGTTCTTC.

This CDR3 is CASSLAGTETGIEAFF. The CDR3 DNA reads as TGTGCCAGCAGCTTAGCCGGGACAGAAACCGGGATTGAAGCTTTCTTT. The rearrangement uses TRBV7-3 and TRBJ1-1; 7 nucleotides line up with TRBD1. Germline lookup yields CDR1 SGHTA and CDR2 FQGTGA. With 2 bases clipped from V and 7 bases from J, the junction kept 13 bases outside the gene matches. This CDR3 has 16 amino acids.

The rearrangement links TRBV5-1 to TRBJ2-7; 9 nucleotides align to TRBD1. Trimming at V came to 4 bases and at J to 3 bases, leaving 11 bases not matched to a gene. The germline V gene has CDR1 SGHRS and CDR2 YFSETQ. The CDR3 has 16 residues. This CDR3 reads CASSQGGRTGDYEQYF. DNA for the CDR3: TGCGCCAGCAGCCAAGGGGGAAGGACAGGGGACTACGAGCAGTACTTC. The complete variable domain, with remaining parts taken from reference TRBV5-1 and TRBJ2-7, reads KAGVTQTPRYLIKTRGQQVTLSCSPISGHRSVSWYQQTPGQGLQFLFEYFSETQRNKGNFPGRFSGRQFSNSRSEMNVSTLELGDSALYLCASSQGGRTGDYEQYFGPGTRLTVT.

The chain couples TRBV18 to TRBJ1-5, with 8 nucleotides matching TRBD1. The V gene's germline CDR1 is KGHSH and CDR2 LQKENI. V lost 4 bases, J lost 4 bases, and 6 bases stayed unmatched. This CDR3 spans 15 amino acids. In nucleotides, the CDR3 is TGTGCCAGCTCACAAAGTCAGGGGGCGAATCAGCCCCAGCATTTT. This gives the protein CASSQSQGANQPQHF.

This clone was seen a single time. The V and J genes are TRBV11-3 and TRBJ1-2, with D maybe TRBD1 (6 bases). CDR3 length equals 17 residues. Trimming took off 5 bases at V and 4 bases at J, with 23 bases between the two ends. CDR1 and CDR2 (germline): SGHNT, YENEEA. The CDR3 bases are TGTGCCAGCAGCAACCCCCCCGGGGAGGGAGGGGGCTATGGCTACACCTTC. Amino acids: CASSNPPGEGGGYGYTF.

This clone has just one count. The CDR3 is CASSPTGQLTGELFF. DNA of the CDR3: TGCGCCAGCAGCCCTACGGGACAGCTAACCGGGGAGCTGTTTTTT. V usage is TRBV4-1 and J usage is TRBJ2-2; 7 bases are shared with TRBD1. CDR1 is MGHRA, CDR2 YSYEKL, per germline. With V trimmed by 4 bases and J by 5 bases, 7 bases remained unmatched. The CDR3 sequence is 15 residues long.

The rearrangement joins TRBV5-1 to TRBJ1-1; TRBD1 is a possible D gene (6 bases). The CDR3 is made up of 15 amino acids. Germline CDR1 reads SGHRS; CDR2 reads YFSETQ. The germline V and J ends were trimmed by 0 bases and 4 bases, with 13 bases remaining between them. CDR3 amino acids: CASSLVLSGATEAFF. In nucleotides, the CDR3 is TGCGCCAGCAGCTTGGTCTTGTCAGGGGCCACTGAAGCTTTCTTT. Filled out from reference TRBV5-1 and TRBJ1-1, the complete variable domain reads KAGVTQTPRYLIKTRGQQVTLSCSPISGHRSVSWYQQTPGQGLQFLFEYFSETQRNKGNFPGRFSGRQFSNSRSEMNVSTLELGDSALYLCASSLVLSGATEAFFGQGTRLTVV.

CDR3 nucleotide sequence: TGCGCCAGCAGCTTGGAGGGGTATTATAATTCACCCCTCCACTTT. This sequence encodes CASSLEGYYNSPLHF. The V and J genes are TRBV5-1 and TRBJ1-6, with a weak D call TRBD1 (5 bases). The CDR3 contains 15 residues. Germline V gene data show CDR1 as SGHRS and CDR2 as YFSETQ. V dropped 0 bases and J dropped 4 bases, with 8 bases sitting between them.

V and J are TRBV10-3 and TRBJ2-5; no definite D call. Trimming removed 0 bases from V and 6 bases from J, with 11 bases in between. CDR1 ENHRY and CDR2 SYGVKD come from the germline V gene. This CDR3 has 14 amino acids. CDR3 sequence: CAISESRGTQTQYF. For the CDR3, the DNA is TGTGCCATCAGTGAGTCGCGAGGAACACAGACCCAGTACTTC.

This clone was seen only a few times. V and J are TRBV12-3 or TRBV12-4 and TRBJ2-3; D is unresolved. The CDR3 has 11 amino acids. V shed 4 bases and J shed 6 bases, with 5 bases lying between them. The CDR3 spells CASSSFDTQYF. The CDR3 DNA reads TGTGCCAGCAGTTCTTTCGATACGCAGTATTTT.

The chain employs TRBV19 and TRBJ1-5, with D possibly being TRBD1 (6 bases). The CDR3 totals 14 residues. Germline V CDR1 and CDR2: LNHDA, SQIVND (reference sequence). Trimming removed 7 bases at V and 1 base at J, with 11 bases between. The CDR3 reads CASIPGQSNQPQHF. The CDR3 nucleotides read TGTGCCAGTATTCCGGGACAAAGCAATCAGCCCCAGCATTTT.

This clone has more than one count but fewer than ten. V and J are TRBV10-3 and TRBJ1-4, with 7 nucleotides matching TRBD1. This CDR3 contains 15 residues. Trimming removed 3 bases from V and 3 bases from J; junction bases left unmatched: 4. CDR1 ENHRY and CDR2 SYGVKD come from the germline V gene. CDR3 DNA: TGTGCCATCAGTGACGGGACAGCGTCTAATGAAAAACTGTTTTTT. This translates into CAISDGTASNEKLFF.

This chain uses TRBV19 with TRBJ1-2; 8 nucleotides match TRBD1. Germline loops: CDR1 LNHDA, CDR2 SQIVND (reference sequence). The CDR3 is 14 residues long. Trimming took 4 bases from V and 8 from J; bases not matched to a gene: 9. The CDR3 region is CASSRRTGLRGYTF. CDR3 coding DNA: TGTGCCAGTAGTAGACGGACAGGGCTCCGGGGCTACACCTTC. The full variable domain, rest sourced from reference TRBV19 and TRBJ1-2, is DGGITQSPKYLFRKEGQNVTLSCEQNLNHDAMYWYRQDPGQGLRLIYYSQIVNDFQKGDIAEGYSVSREKKESFPLTVTSAQKNPTAFYLCASSRRTGLRGYTFGSGTRLTVV.

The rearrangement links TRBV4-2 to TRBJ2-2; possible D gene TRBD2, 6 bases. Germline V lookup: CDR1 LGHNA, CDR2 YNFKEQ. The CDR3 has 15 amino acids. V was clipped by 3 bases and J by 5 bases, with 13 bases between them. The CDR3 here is CASSQNGGRTGELFF. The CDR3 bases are TGTGCCAGCAGCCAGAACGGGGGACGAACCGGGGAGCTGTTTTTT.

The CDR3 DNA reads TGTGCCAGCTCACCAATACAGGTGGTCCGCTCTGGGGCCAACGTCCTGACTTTC. It translates to CASSPIQVVRSGANVLTF. V usage is TRBV18 and J usage is TRBJ2-6, with D maybe TRBD1 (5 bases). Per germline, CDR1 KGHSH and CDR2 LQKENI. CDR3 length: 18 amino acids. The V and J ends lost 2 bases and 0 bases respectively, with 14 bases between them.

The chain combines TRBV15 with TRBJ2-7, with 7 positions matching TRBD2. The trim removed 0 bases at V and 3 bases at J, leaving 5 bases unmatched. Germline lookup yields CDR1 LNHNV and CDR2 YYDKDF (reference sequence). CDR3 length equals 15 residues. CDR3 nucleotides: TGTGCCACCAGCAGAGATCGGGGAGGGAGCTACGAGCAGTACTTC. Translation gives CATSRDRGGSYEQYF.

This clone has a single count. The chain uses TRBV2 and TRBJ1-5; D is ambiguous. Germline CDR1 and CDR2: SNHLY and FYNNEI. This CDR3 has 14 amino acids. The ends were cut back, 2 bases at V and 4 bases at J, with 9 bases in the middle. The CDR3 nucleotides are TGTGCCAGCAGTGAAAACACGAGGAATCAGCCCCAGCATTTT. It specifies CASSENTRNQPQHF.

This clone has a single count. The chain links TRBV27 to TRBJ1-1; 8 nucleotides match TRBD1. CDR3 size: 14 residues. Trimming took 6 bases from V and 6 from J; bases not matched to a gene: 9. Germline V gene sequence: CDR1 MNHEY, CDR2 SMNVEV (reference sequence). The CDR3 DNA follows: TGTGCCAGCAGCCAGACAGGGGAGGGACCTGAAGCTTTCTTT. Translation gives CASSQTGEGPEAFF.

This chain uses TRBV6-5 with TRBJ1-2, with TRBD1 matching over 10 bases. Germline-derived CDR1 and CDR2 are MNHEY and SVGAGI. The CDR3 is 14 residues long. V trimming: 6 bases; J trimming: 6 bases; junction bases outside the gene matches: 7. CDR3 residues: CASSDLDRGHGYTF. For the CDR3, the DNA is TGTGCCAGCAGCGATCTCGACAGGGGGCATGGCTACACCTTC.

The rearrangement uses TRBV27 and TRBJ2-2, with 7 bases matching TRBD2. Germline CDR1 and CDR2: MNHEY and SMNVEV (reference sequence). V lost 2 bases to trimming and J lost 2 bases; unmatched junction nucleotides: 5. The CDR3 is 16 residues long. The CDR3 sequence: CASSLAGEGNTGELFF. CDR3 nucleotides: TGTGCCAGCAGTTTAGCTGGGGAGGGTAACACCGGGGAGCTGTTTTTT.

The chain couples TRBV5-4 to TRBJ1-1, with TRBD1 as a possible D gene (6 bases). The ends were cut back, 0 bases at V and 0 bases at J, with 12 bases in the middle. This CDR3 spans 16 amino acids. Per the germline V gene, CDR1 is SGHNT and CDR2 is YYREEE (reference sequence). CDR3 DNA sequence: TGTGCCAGCAGCTTGGGACAGGAACTGATGAACACTGAAGCTTTCTTT. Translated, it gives CASSLGQELMNTEAFF.

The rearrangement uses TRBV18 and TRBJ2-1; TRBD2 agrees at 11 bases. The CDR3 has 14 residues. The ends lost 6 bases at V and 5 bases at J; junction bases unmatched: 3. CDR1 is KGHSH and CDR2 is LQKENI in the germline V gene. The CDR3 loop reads CASSPTSGDNEQFF. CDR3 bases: TGTGCCAGCTCGCCGACTAGCGGGGACAATGAGCAGTTCTTC. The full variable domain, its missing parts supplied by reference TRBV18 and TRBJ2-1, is NAGVMQNPRHLVRRRGQEARLRCSPMKGHSHVYWYRQLPEEGLKFMVYLQKENIIDESGMPKERFSAEFPKEGPSILRIQQVVRGDSAAYFCASSPTSGDNEQFFGPGTRLTVL.

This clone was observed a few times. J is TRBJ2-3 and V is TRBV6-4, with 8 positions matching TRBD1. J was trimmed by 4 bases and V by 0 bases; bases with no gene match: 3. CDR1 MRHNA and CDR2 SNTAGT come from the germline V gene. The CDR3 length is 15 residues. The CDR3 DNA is TGTGCCAGCAGTGACTCAGCAGGGGGCGCAGATACGCAGTATTTT. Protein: CASSDSAGGADTQYF.

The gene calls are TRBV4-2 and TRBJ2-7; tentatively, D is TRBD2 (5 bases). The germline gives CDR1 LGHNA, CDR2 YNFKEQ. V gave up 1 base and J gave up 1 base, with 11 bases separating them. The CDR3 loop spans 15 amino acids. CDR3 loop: CASSQGLASSYEQYF. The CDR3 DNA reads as TGTGCCAGCAGCCAAGGGTTAGCGTCTTCCTACGAGCAGTACTTC.

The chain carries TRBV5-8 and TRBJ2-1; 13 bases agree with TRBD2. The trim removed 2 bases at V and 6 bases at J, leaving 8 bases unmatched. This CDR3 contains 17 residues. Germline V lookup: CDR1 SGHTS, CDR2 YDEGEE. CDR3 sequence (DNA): TGTGCCAGCAGCTTAATTGGCTGGACTAGCGGGGGCAATGAGCAGTTCTTC. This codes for CASSLIGWTSGGNEQFF.